Each of the 28 T cell receptor beta chains below was sequenced from the same sample in a study of blood T cell repertoires in COVID-19. Assay used: immunoSEQ multiplex PCR; TCRdb lists only in-frame clones, some missing. The sample includes about 150,000 clones, just over 85% of them seen just once. Sequencing was performed on PBMCs or T cells enriched from blood (not recorded which). These receptors all stem from a man over 45 who had recovered from COVID-19.

This chain uses TRBV2 with TRBJ1-6; D is uncertain. Trimming removed 8 bases at V and 0 bases at J, with 14 bases between. The germline V gene has CDR1 SNHLY and CDR2 FYNNEI. This CDR3 contains 16 residues. As DNA, the CDR3 is TGTGCCAGCGTCCTGGAGGCGAGCTCCTATAATTCACCCCTCCACTTT. Its protein product is CASVLEASSYNSPLHF. The full variable domain, its missing parts supplied by reference TRBV2 and TRBJ1-6, is EPEVTQTPSHQVTQMGQEVILRCVPISNHLYFYWYRQILGQKVEFLVSFYNNEISEKSEIFDDQFSVERPDGSNFTLKIRSTKLEDSAMYFCASVLEASSYNSPLHFGNGTRLTVT.

This clone was seen only once. This chain connects TRBV27 to TRBJ1-5, with 8 bases fitting TRBD1. Losses at the gene ends were 6 bases for V and 5 bases for J; bases not matched to a gene: 12. CDR1 and CDR2 from the germline V gene are MNHEY and SMNVEV (reference sequence). CDR3 length: 16 residues. The CDR3 is CASRRLQGDRDQPQHF. As DNA, the CDR3 is TGTGCCAGCAGGAGACTACAGGGGGATCGAGATCAGCCCCAGCATTTT.

V gene TRBV6-2 or TRBV6-3 combines with J gene TRBJ2-1; 9 bases fit TRBD2. The CDR3 totals 18 residues. Trimming at V came to 6 bases and at J to 5 bases, leaving 17 bases not matched to a gene. Germline assignment: CDR1 MNHEY and CDR2 SVGEGT. For the CDR3, the DNA is TGTGCCAGCAGCTTCTCTCCAGGCGCGCGGGGGGGTAACAATGAGCAGTTCTTC. Protein product: CASSFSPGARGGNNEQFF.

This clone appeared a few times. The rearrangement uses TRBV5-4 and TRBJ2-3; a weak D match, TRBD2 (5 bases). V was clipped by 0 bases and J by 4 bases, with 12 bases between them. Germline V gene lookup returns CDR1 SGHNT and CDR2 YYREEE (reference sequence). The CDR3 runs to 15 residues. For the CDR3, the DNA is TGTGCCAGCAGCTTGGAGCAGCGGCGGGCAGATACGCAGTATTTT. Amino acids: CASSLEQRRADTQYF.

The genes are TRBV7-2 and TRBJ1-6; the match to TRBD1 covers 10 bases. The CDR3 consists of 15 residues. The germline gives CDR1 SGHTA, CDR2 FQGNSA. V gave up 5 bases and J gave up 8 bases; unmatched junction bases: 6. The CDR3 sequence is CASSAPGTGDSPLHF. CDR3 bases: TGTGCCAGCAGCGCACCCGGGACAGGGGATTCACCCCTCCACTTT.

This CDR3 is CASSPRTGEAFF. In nucleotides, the CDR3 is TGTGCCAGCAGTCCCCGGACAGGTGAAGCTTTCTTT. This chain connects TRBV28 to TRBJ1-1; TRBD1 aligns across 7 bases. Germline V CDR1 and CDR2: MDHEN, SYDVKM. This CDR3 has 12 amino acids. V shed 5 bases, J shed 7 bases, and the junction held 4 bases outside the gene matches.

This clone appeared once. The chain's CDR3 is CASSLDGTGLQETQYF. For the CDR3, the DNA is TGTGCCAGCAGCTTAGACGGGACAGGCCTCCAAGAGACCCAGTACTTC. The rearrangement links TRBV7-8 to TRBJ2-5; TRBD1 matches 8 bases. The junction had 5 bases not matched to a gene; V was cut back by 1 base and J by 1 base. Germline V lookup: CDR1 SGHVS, CDR2 FQNEAQ. The CDR3 length is 16 residues.

Regarding this clone: Other DNA variants within this sample encode the same CDR3. The chain recombines TRBV7-3 with TRBJ1-5; D is unclear. The CDR3 has 13 amino acids. CDR1 is SGHTA and CDR2 is FQGTGA in the germline V gene. The ends were cut back, 2 bases at V and 8 bases at J, with 10 bases in the middle. CDR3: CASSLSLGEPQHF. DNA of the CDR3: TGTGCCAGCAGCTTATCACTCGGGGAGCCCCAGCATTTT. Full variable domain (rest looked up from reference TRBV7-3 and TRBJ1-5): GAGVSQTPSNKVTEKGKYVELRCDPISGHTALYWYRQSLGQGPEFLIYFQGTGAADDSGLPNDRFFAVRPEGSVSTLKIQRTERGDSAVYLCASSLSLGEPQHFGDGTRLSIL.

V usage is TRBV18 and J usage is TRBJ1-5, with D perhaps matching TRBD1 (6 bases). Per the germline V gene, CDR1 is KGHSH and CDR2 is LQKENI. The CDR3 has 19 amino acids. V lost 2 bases and J 0 bases, leaving 20 bases between the germline ends. DNA of the CDR3: TGTGCCAGCTCACCAGAAGTCGCGGGGGCGGGTTATAGCAATCAGCCCCAGCATTTT. Translation gives CASSPEVAGAGYSNQPQHF.

The gene calls are TRBV27 and TRBJ2-1, with TRBD2 identical over 8 bases. The germline gives CDR1 MNHEY, CDR2 SMNVEV (reference sequence). The ends lost 5 bases at V and 1 base at J; junction bases unmatched: 10. There are 17 residues in the CDR3. CDR3 sequence: CASSLLAGGISYNEQFF. DNA of the CDR3: TGTGCCAGCAGTCTCCTCGCGGGGGGCATTTCCTACAATGAGCAGTTCTTC.

V is TRBV14 and J is TRBJ1-6; D ambiguous. This CDR3 has 12 amino acids. The germline V gene has CDR1 SGHDN and CDR2 FVKESK. V dropped 1 base and J dropped 8 bases, with 3 bases sitting between them. CDR3 amino acids: CASSQAYSPLHF. CDR3 sequence (DNA): TGTGCCAGCAGCCAAGCCTATTCACCCCTCCACTTT. The full variable domain, rest sourced from reference TRBV14 and TRBJ1-6, is EAGVTQFPSHSVIEKGQTVTLRCDPISGHDNLYWYRRVMGKEIKFLLHFVKESKQDESGMPNNRFLAERTGGTYSTLKVQPAELEDSGVYFCASSQAYSPLHFGNGTRLTVT.

This chain uses TRBV5-6 with TRBJ2-7, with D unclear. The germline CDR1 and CDR2 sequences are SGHDT and YYEEEE. V was trimmed by 1 base and J by 4 bases, leaving 6 bases between them. The CDR3 loop spans 12 amino acids. CDR3 protein: CASSLPSYEQYF. CDR3 nucleotide sequence: TGTGCCAGCAGCTTGCCGAGTTACGAGCAGTACTTC.

The chain has TRBV12-3 or TRBV12-4 and TRBJ2-7, with 9 bases aligning to TRBD1. The CDR3 length is 13 residues. Losses at the gene ends were 3 bases for V and 6 bases for J; bases not matched to a gene: 3. The CDR3 DNA sequence: TGTGCCAGCAGTTTGAGACAGGGGGGCGAGCAGTACGTC. Residues: CASSLRQGGEQYV.

The chain carries TRBV30 and TRBJ1-1; 10 nucleotides match TRBD1. The germline CDR1 and CDR2 sequences are GTSNPN and SVGIG (reference sequence). This CDR3 has 16 residues. The V gene end was trimmed by 5 bases and the J gene end by 4 bases; junction bases not matched to a gene: 13. The CDR3, as DNA: TGTGCCTGGGAAAGACAGGGGGCGAGGGTCAGCACTGAAGCTTTCTTT. This encodes CAWERQGARVSTEAFF. The full variable domain, its missing parts supplied by reference TRBV30 and TRBJ1-1, is SQTIHQWPATLVQPVGSPLSLECTVEGTSNPNLYWYRQAAGRGLQLLFYSVGIGQISSEVPQNLSASRPQDRQFILSSKKLLLSDSGFYLCAWERQGARVSTEAFFGQGTRLTVV.

The chain is built from TRBV19 and TRBJ1-4, with TRBD1 matching over 7 bases. CDR3 length: 14 amino acids. Germline V lookup: CDR1 LNHDA, CDR2 SQIVND (reference sequence). The ends lost 5 bases at V and 3 bases at J; junction bases unmatched: 3. CDR3 nucleotide sequence: TGTGCCAGTAGTTACAGGGGATCTAATGAAAAACTGTTTTTT. Residues: CASSYRGSNEKLFF.

V is TRBV18 and J is TRBJ1-4, with D possibly TRBD1 on 6 matching bases. Between the trimmed V and J ends, which lost 4 bases and 0 bases, there was a span of 6 bases. CDR1 and CDR2 (germline): KGHSH, LQKENI. This CDR3 spans 14 amino acids. This chain's CDR3 is CASSRTATNEKLFF. Here the CDR3 DNA reads TGTGCCAGCTCACGGACAGCAACTAATGAAAAACTGTTTTTT.

The rearrangement links TRBV29-1 to TRBJ2-1; TRBD2 might be the D (6 bases). CDR3 length equals 12 residues. Germline V CDR1 and CDR2: SQVTM, ANQGSEA. The V end lost 6 bases, the J end lost 4 bases, and 10 bases lay between the germline ends. The CDR3 is CSVIGRYNEQFF. In DNA form, the CDR3 reads TGCAGCGTCATAGGGAGGTACAATGAGCAGTTCTTC.

The sample holds one count of this clone. This chain joins TRBV29-1 and TRBJ1-1, with D possibly matching TRBD1 (5 bases). The CDR3 runs to 12 residues. Trimming took 8 bases from V and 5 from J, leaving 15 bases between them. Germline V gene sequence: CDR1 SQVTM, CDR2 ANQGSEA. CDR3 loop: CSPAKAGTEAFF. Here the CDR3 DNA reads TGCAGCCCGGCCAAGGCAGGGACTGAAGCTTTCTTT.

The V gene is TRBV5-1, the J gene TRBJ2-7; 8 bases are shared with TRBD2. The CDR3 is 14 amino acids. Trimming took 4 bases from V and 1 from J; bases not matched to a gene: 4. Germline values: CDR1 SGHRS, CDR2 YFSETQ. CDR3 bases: TGCGCCAGCAGCCCCCTAGCGGGTTCCTACGAGCAGTACTTC. Translating it yields CASSPLAGSYEQYF.

The CDR3 spells CASGGAGTGVREQYV. The CDR3 region has the DNA TGTGCCAGCGGGGGGGCCGGGACAGGGGTTCGGGAGCAGTACGTC. The chain links TRBV28 to TRBJ2-7; 10 nucleotides match TRBD1. Germline loops: CDR1 MDHEN, CDR2 SYDVKM. There are 15 residues in the CDR3. Trimming removed 8 bases from V and 7 bases from J; junction bases left unmatched: 14.

V gene TRBV27 combines with J gene TRBJ1-2; the match to TRBD1 covers 8 bases. In germline, CDR1 is MNHEY, CDR2 SMNVEV (reference sequence). The ends lost 4 bases at V and 2 bases at J; junction bases unmatched: 6. The CDR3 length is 15 residues. CDR3 DNA: TGTGCCAGCAGTTCCCTGGACAGGGTCAACTATGGCTACACCTTC. This codes for CASSSLDRVNYGYTF.

This clone was counted a few times. This chain connects TRBV4-3 to TRBJ1-2; maybe TRBD1 (5 bases). The V and J ends lost 2 bases and 2 bases respectively, with 12 bases between them. Germline V gene sequence: CDR1 LGHNA, CDR2 YSLEER. The length of the CDR3 is 15 residues. The CDR3 coding sequence is TGCGCCAGCAGCCAAACCCTCCAGGGCAACTATGGCTACACCTTC. This sequence encodes CASSQTLQGNYGYTF.

J is TRBJ1-4 and V is TRBV4-1, with TRBD1 matching over 9 bases. CDR3 length: 16 amino acids. J was trimmed by 6 bases and V by 1 base; bases with no gene match: 6. Germline CDR1 is MGHRA and CDR2 is YSYEKL. The CDR3 loop reads CASSQVPGTGYEKLFF. Written as DNA, the CDR3 is TGCGCCAGCAGCCAAGTCCCCGGGACAGGGTATGAAAAACTGTTTTTT.

The chain has TRBV2 and TRBJ2-5; no clear D gene. This CDR3 is 11 amino acids long. V lost 4 bases to trimming and J lost 4 bases, with 4 bases between them. Germline V gives CDR1 SNHLY, CDR2 FYNNEI. The CDR3 region has the DNA TGTGCCAGCAGTGTCCGAGAGACCCAGTACTTC. Its translation: CASSVRETQYF.

The chain combines TRBV28 with TRBJ2-5, with D perhaps matching TRBD2 (6 bases). Trimming shortened V by 4 bases and J by 4 bases, and 19 bases separated the two germline ends. Germline V gene sequence: CDR1 MDHEN, CDR2 SYDVKM. This CDR3 comprises 16 residues. In DNA form, the CDR3 reads TGTGCCAGCAGTTACATTGGAGTGGGAGGAGTAGAGACCCAGTACTTC. As protein: CASSYIGVGGVETQYF.

The rearrangement links TRBV28 to TRBJ1-1, with D possibly being TRBD1 (6 bases). This CDR3 contains 12 residues. V was trimmed by 5 bases and J by 3 bases, leaving 7 bases between them. Per the germline V gene, CDR1 is MDHEN and CDR2 is SYDVKM. The CDR3 sequence is CASSTGYTEAFF. The DNA for the CDR3 is TGTGCCAGCAGTACAGGGTACACTGAAGCTTTCTTT.

This clone was seen just once. The chain joins TRBV11-1 to TRBJ1-1; D ambiguous. V was clipped by 2 bases and J by 0 bases, with 7 bases between them. This CDR3 spans 14 amino acids. Germline V gene data show CDR1 as SGHAT and CDR2 as FQDESV (reference sequence). CDR3 region: CASSLQTLNTEAFF. In nucleotides, the CDR3 is TGTGCCAGCAGCTTACAGACACTGAACACTGAAGCTTTCTTT.

V gene TRBV14 combines with J gene TRBJ2-5, with 7 bases fitting TRBD1. Germline V CDR1 and CDR2: SGHDN, FVKESK. The CDR3 totals 14 residues. Losses at the gene ends were 1 base for V and 5 bases for J; bases not matched to a gene: 4. The CDR3 spells CASSQGQGWETQYF. As DNA, the CDR3 is TGTGCCAGCAGCCAAGGACAGGGATGGGAGACCCAGTACTTC.